The 30 T cell receptor beta chains presented below share a single source sample, sequenced in a study of cytomegalovirus exposure and HLA in healthy donors. The method was immunoSEQ multiplex PCR; TCRdb's version includes in-frame clones alone and lacks a portion of them. The sample carries some 120,000 clones, under 90% recorded once. Material: PBMCs. These receptors came from a woman aged 30 to 39 in good health and CMV-seronegative.

The chain recombines TRBV7-3 with TRBJ1-1, with D uncertain. The germline CDR1 and CDR2 sequences are SGHTA and FQGTGA. The CDR3 spans 13 residues. V was pared by 4 bases and J by 1 base, with 7 bases between. The CDR3 spells CASSSAGNTEAFF. The CDR3 DNA reads TGTGCCAGCAGCTCCGCGGGGAACACTGAAGCTTTCTTT.

V and J are TRBV19 and TRBJ1-1; 11 bases agree with TRBD1. CDR1 is LNHDA, CDR2 SQIVND, per germline (reference sequence). The CDR3 is 14 residues long. Trimming removed 4 bases from V and 3 bases from J; junction bases left unmatched: 1. The CDR3 sequence is CASSRGQGDTEAFF. CDR3 nucleotides: TGTGCCAGTAGTAGGGGACAGGGGGACACTGAAGCTTTCTTT.

The chain has TRBV5-6 and TRBJ2-6, with D possibly being TRBD1 (6 bases). V lost 4 bases to trimming and J lost 0 bases, with 17 bases between them. The CDR3 runs 18 residues. The germline gives CDR1 SGHDT, CDR2 YYEEEE. Here the CDR3 reads CASSGGQRSYSGANVLTF. CDR3 DNA: TGTGCCAGCAGCGGAGGACAGAGATCTTACTCTGGGGCCAACGTCCTGACTTTC.

The chain joins TRBV7-3 to TRBJ1-2, with 7 bases matching TRBD1. Germline values: CDR1 SGHTA, CDR2 FQGTGA. V trimming: 5 bases; J trimming: 3 bases; junction bases outside the gene matches: 3. The CDR3 contains 13 residues. The CDR3 here is CASSTTGDYGYTF. The CDR3 nucleotides read TGTGCCAGCAGCACCACAGGGGACTATGGCTACACCTTC.

The rearrangement uses TRBV7-9 and TRBJ1-6; D unclear. V was cut by 5 bases and J by 9 bases, with 8 bases left in between. Germline loops: CDR1 SEHNR, CDR2 FQNEAQ (reference sequence). The CDR3 sequence is 12 residues long. The CDR3 sequence is CASSASGSPLHF. The CDR3 bases are TGTGCCAGCAGCGCCTCGGGTTCACCCCTCCACTTT.

The rearrangement uses TRBV2 and TRBJ1-1, with D perhaps matching TRBD1 (5 bases). V lost 7 bases, J lost 0 bases, and 9 bases lay in between. The germline V gene encodes CDR1 SNHLY and CDR2 FYNNEI. This CDR3 is built from 13 residues. The CDR3 protein is CASKAGLNTEAFF. The CDR3 DNA reads as TGTGCCAGCAAGGCAGGGTTGAACACTGAAGCTTTCTTT.

The V gene is TRBV15, the J gene TRBJ1-1; the match to TRBD1 covers 7 bases. V trimming: 0 bases; J trimming: 10 bases; junction bases outside the gene matches: 5. From germline, CDR1 is LNHNV and CDR2 YYDKDF (reference sequence). The CDR3 consists of 13 residues. CDR3: CATSRDLTGRAFF. In DNA, the CDR3 is TGTGCCACCAGCAGAGATTTGACAGGGAGAGCTTTCTTT.

V usage is TRBV5-6 and J usage is TRBJ1-6; D remains unclear. CDR3 size: 15 residues. Trimming pared 1 base from V and 7 bases from J, leaving 12 bases between. Germline CDR1 is SGHDT and CDR2 is YYEEEE. The DNA of the CDR3 is TGTGCCAGCAGCTTGTCAGGTATCGCGAATTCACCCCTCCACTTT. Encoded protein: CASSLSGIANSPLHF.

The chain employs TRBV5-1 and TRBJ2-7, with 7 nucleotides matching TRBD1. After removal of 2 bases from V and 7 bases from J, the junction contained 18 bases not matched to a gene. This CDR3 contains 17 residues. The germline gives CDR1 SGHRS, CDR2 YFSETQ. CDR3 protein: CASSFDPTGSTLGEQYF. In DNA, the CDR3 is TGCGCCAGCAGCTTTGACCCGACAGGGTCTACCCTGGGGGAGCAGTACTTC.

The J gene is TRBJ2-3, the V gene TRBV2, with D tentatively TRBD2 (6 bases). This CDR3 region has 17 residues. Germline V lookup: CDR1 SNHLY, CDR2 FYNNEI. Between the trimmed V and J ends, which lost 3 bases and 3 bases, there was a span of 19 bases. CDR3 in amino acids: CASSDPRGSGGTDTQYF. The CDR3 region has the DNA TGTGCCAGCAGTGACCCCCGCGGTAGCGGAGGGACAGATACGCAGTATTTT. The full variable domain, its missing parts supplied by reference TRBV2 and TRBJ2-3, is EPEVTQTPSHQVTQMGQEVILRCVPISNHLYFYWYRQILGQKVEFLVSFYNNEISEKSEIFDDQFSVERPDGSNFTLKIRSTKLEDSAMYFCASSDPRGSGGTDTQYFGPGTRLTVL.

This clone has more than one count but fewer than ten. V usage is TRBV7-8 and J usage is TRBJ2-3, with 7 bases lining up with TRBD2. This CDR3 is built from 16 residues. CDR1 SGHVS and CDR2 FQNEAQ come from the germline V gene. V lost 5 bases and J lost 4; bases outside the gene matches: 12. The DNA for the CDR3 is TGTGCCAGCAGCCATTACCGGGCGGGGGTAGCAGATACGCAGTATTTT. Its translation is CASSHYRAGVADTQYF.

The genes are TRBV6-5 and TRBJ1-5; perhaps TRBD1 as D (5 bases). Germline assignment: CDR1 MNHEY and CDR2 SVGAGI. Trimming stripped 1 base from V and 7 bases from J, with 11 bases between. The CDR3 spans 14 residues. CDR3 DNA sequence: TGTGCCAGCAGTTACTTCCAGGGTCTCCAGCCCCAGCATTTT. This translates into CASSYFQGLQPQHF.

CDR3 bases: TGTGCCAGCAGCTTACAGGGGGCGCTCCACGAGCAGTACTTC. Amino acids: CASSLQGALHEQYF. V is TRBV7-2 and J is TRBJ2-7; 8 bases agree with TRBD1. The CDR3 has 14 amino acids. Per the germline V gene, CDR1 is SGHTA and CDR2 is FQGNSA. Germline trimming cut 2 bases from V and 5 bases from J; bases unmatched to any gene: 5.

The table lists this clone with a few counts. This chain joins TRBV7-9 and TRBJ1-2; no clear D. CDR3 length equals 13 residues. Trimming took off 5 bases at V and 2 bases at J, with 9 bases between the two ends. Germline values: CDR1 SEHNR, CDR2 FQNEAQ (reference sequence). The CDR3 protein is CASSHDTNYGYTF. The DNA for the CDR3 is TGTGCCAGCAGCCACGACACCAACTATGGCTACACCTTC.

The chain employs TRBV9 and TRBJ2-3; TRBD1 matches at 9 bases. The J segment lost 3 bases and the V segment lost 2 bases, leaving 7 bases of the junction unmatched. Per the germline V gene, CDR1 is SGDLS and CDR2 is YYNGEE. The CDR3 loop spans 16 amino acids. As DNA, the CDR3 is TGTGCCAGCAGCGTTAGACTCGGACAGGGGACAGATACGCAGTATTTT. It codes for CASSVRLGQGTDTQYF.

This chain connects TRBV5-1 to TRBJ2-5, with 12 positions matching TRBD2. V shed 0 bases, J shed 4 bases, and the junction held 7 bases outside the gene matches. The CDR3 totals 17 residues. Germline values: CDR1 SGHRS, CDR2 YFSETQ. CDR3 sequence: CASSLADRTSGVETQYF. CDR3 DNA sequence: TGCGCCAGCAGCTTGGCGGACCGGACTAGCGGGGTAGAGACCCAGTACTTC.

This clone was found once. DNA for the CDR3: TGTGCCAGCAGCTTGGCTCCGGGGCGGGGGGCAAAGACAGATACGCAGTATTTT. It codes for CASSLAPGRGAKTDTQYF. The chain couples TRBV5-4 to TRBJ2-3, with 8 bases aligning to TRBD2. The CDR3 contains 18 residues. After removal of 0 bases from V and 3 bases from J, the junction contained 12 bases not matched to a gene. Germline assignment: CDR1 SGHNT and CDR2 YYREEE (reference sequence).

Here the CDR3 DNA reads TGTGCCAGCTCACCAGGCGAAAAACTGTTTTTT. It translates to CASSPGEKLFF. The chain couples TRBV18 to TRBJ1-4; D call uncertain. Looked up from germline, CDR1 is KGHSH and CDR2 is LQKENI. This CDR3 is built from 11 residues. V was cut by 2 bases and J by 8 bases, with 3 bases left in between.

The chain couples TRBV5-1 to TRBJ2-1; 10 bases fit TRBD2. Germline-derived CDR1 and CDR2 are SGHRS and YFSETQ. CDR3 length: 15 amino acids. V lost 4 bases, J lost 4 bases, and 5 bases stayed unmatched. The CDR3 nucleotides are TGCGCCAGCAGCCCAGCGGGGGGGGGATACAATGAGCAGTTCTTC. This sequence encodes CASSPAGGGYNEQFF. The full variable domain, its missing parts supplied by reference TRBV5-1 and TRBJ2-1, is KAGVTQTPRYLIKTRGQQVTLSCSPISGHRSVSWYQQTPGQGLQFLFEYFSETQRNKGNFPGRFSGRQFSNSRSEMNVSTLELGDSALYLCASSPAGGGYNEQFFGPGTRLTVL.

In nucleotides, the CDR3 is TGTGCCATCAGTGAGGGGGCGCTTAACTATGGCTACACCTTC. Residues: CAISEGALNYGYTF. This chain joins TRBV10-3 and TRBJ1-2, with D possibly matching TRBD1 (5 bases). CDR3 length equals 14 residues. Trimming stripped 2 bases from V and 1 base from J, with 8 bases between. Germline values: CDR1 ENHRY, CDR2 SYGVKD.

This chain links TRBV7-9 with TRBJ1-1, with TRBD1 matching 7 bases. The CDR3 extends over 16 amino acids. Germline CDR1 is SEHNR and CDR2 is FQNEAQ (reference sequence). V lost 4 bases, J lost 3 bases, and 11 bases stayed unmatched. CDR3 sequence reads: CASSSTQTGVYTEAFF. CDR3 DNA sequence: TGTGCCAGCAGCTCGACACAAACAGGGGTTTACACTGAAGCTTTCTTT.

The chain has TRBV7-6 and TRBJ2-3, with a weak D call TRBD2 (6 bases). Germline V lookup: CDR1 SGHVS, CDR2 FNYEAQ. V was trimmed by 5 bases and J by 4 bases, leaving 19 bases between them. The CDR3 runs 16 residues. The CDR3: CASSLAGSPLSDTQYF. In DNA, the CDR3 is TGTGCCAGCAGCCTTGCGGGGTCCCCGCTATCAGATACGCAGTATTTT.

The chain carries TRBV30 and TRBJ2-7; 10 positions agree with TRBD1. The CDR3 is 18 amino acids. V shed 3 bases, J shed 3 bases, and the junction held 17 bases outside the gene matches. CDR1 GTSNPN and CDR2 SVGIG come from the germline V gene (reference sequence). CDR3 DNA sequence: TGTGCCTGGAGCGCAACCCCCCCGGCGGACAGGGGGAACTACGAGCAGTACTTC. Amino acids: CAWSATPPADRGNYEQYF.

The chain carries TRBV30 and TRBJ2-7, with D perhaps matching TRBD1 (5 bases). CDR3 size: 15 residues. In germline, CDR1 is GTSNPN, CDR2 SVGIG (reference sequence). The germline V and J ends were trimmed by 0 bases and 2 bases, with 14 bases remaining between them. In DNA, the CDR3 is TGTGCCTGGAGTGTAAAGTCCGGCAGGGCCTACGAGCAGTACTTC. This sequence encodes CAWSVKSGRAYEQYF.

This chain uses TRBV10-2 with TRBJ2-5, with a weak D call TRBD2 (6 bases). This CDR3 has 17 residues. Germline V gene lookup returns CDR1 WSHSY and CDR2 SAAADI. The V end lost 2 bases, the J end lost 5 bases, and 21 bases lay between the germline ends. In nucleotides, the CDR3 is TGCGCCAGCAGTGAGGCGGGACTGGCCTCCGTACGGGAGACCCAGTACTTC. Translated: CASSEAGLASVRETQYF.

The chain is built from TRBV7-3 and TRBJ2-5; 8 nucleotides match TRBD2. J gave up 5 bases and V 5 bases, and 7 bases lay outside the gene matches. Germline lookup yields CDR1 SGHTA and CDR2 FQGTGA. The length of the CDR3 is 14 residues. CDR3 DNA: TGTGCCAGCAGCAACGGAGCGGGGGCGGAGACCCAGTACTTC. Translated: CASSNGAGAETQYF.

The genes are TRBV7-8 and TRBJ2-5; D uncertain. V lost 7 bases and J 5 bases, leaving 23 bases between the germline ends. The germline V gene encodes CDR1 SGHVS and CDR2 FQNEAQ. CDR3 length: 16 amino acids. CDR3 nucleotide sequence: TGTGCCAGCAACCCAGACGGGTCCTTCCGCGGTGAGACCCAGTACTTC. Encoded protein: CASNPDGSFRGETQYF.

CDR3 region: CASSDPGTGNNSPLHF. The DNA for the CDR3 is TGTGCCAGCAGTGATCCCGGGACAGGGAACAATTCACCCCTCCACTTT. This chain uses TRBV27 with TRBJ1-6; 9 bases are a match to TRBD1. V was pared by 5 bases and J by 7 bases, with 9 bases of the junction left unmatched. Per germline, CDR1 MNHEY and CDR2 SMNVEV (reference sequence). CDR3 size: 16 residues.

The V gene is TRBV11-3, the J gene TRBJ2-1, with 7 bases identical to TRBD1. The V gene's germline CDR1 is SGHNT and CDR2 YENEEA. The length of the CDR3 is 15 residues. V lost 5 bases to trimming and J lost 4 bases; unmatched junction nucleotides: 8. As DNA, the CDR3 is TGTGCCAGCAGCGGAACCGGGACAGAGTACAATGAGCAGTTCTTC. Its translation: CASSGTGTEYNEQFF.

The chain is built from TRBV5-1 and TRBJ2-7, with a tentative D call TRBD1 (6 bases). Germline V gene data show CDR1 as SGHRS and CDR2 as YFSETQ. CDR3 size: 15 residues. The V gene lost 0 bases and the J gene lost 0 bases, with 10 bases spanning the gap. As DNA, the CDR3 is TGCGCCAGCAGCTTGGCAGGGGCCCCCTCCTACGAGCAGTACTTC. Translating gives CASSLAGAPSYEQYF.